This is a list of T cell receptor beta chains from one sample in a study of OX40 agonist ivuxolimab in advanced cancers. Assay used: immunoSEQ multiplex PCR; TCRdb lists only in-frame clones, some missing. This sample has almost 85,000 clones, with roughly 84% found just once. The sequenced sample was CD4+ or CD8+ T cells sorted from blood, obtained in a trial of the OX40 agonist ivuxolimab. The receptors were sampled from an adult with an advanced solid tumor such as melanoma, head and neck, liver or kidney cancer. The CDR3 runs from the conserved cysteine through the conserved F or W. The D gene is left open where the match is weak. Expanded clones are given a class, and other clones once, few, many or no size at all.

d_gene | j_gene | v_gene | abundance | CDR3aa | CDR3nt
NA | TRBJ2-3 | TRBV30 | NA | CAWKGVAADTQYF | TGTGCCTGGAAAGGTGTGGCAGCAGATACGCAGTATTTT
NA | TRBJ2-7 | TRBV13 | NA | CASSEKIRTAGEQYF | TGTGCCAGCAGCGAAAAAATAAGGACAGCCGGTGAGCAGTACTTC
NA | TRBJ2-5 | TRBV13 | NA | CASSLGQGFQETQYF | TGTGCCAGCAGCTTAGGTCAGGGATTTCAAGAGACCCAGTACTTC
TRBD2 | TRBJ2-1 | TRBV5-6 | NA | CASTWTSGGYNEQFF | TGTGCCAGCACCTGGACTAGCGGAGGCTACAATGAGCAGTTCTTC
NA | TRBJ1-3 | TRBV19 | NA | CASSIVANSGNTIYF | TGTGCCAGTAGTATAGTGGCCAACTCTGGAAACACCATATATTTT
NA | TRBJ2-5 | TRBV4-3 | NA | CASSRRETQYF | TGCGCCAGCAGCCGACGAGAGACCCAGTACTTC
NA | TRBJ1-2 | TRBV19 | NA | CASSIGGNYGYTF | TGTGCCAGTAGTATAGGGGGCAACTATGGCTACACCTTC
TRBD1 | TRBJ1-6 | TRBV27 | once | CASSSHQGARGSPLHF | TGTGCCAGCAGTTCCCATCAGGGGGCCCGTGGATCACCCCTCCACTTT
NA | TRBJ1-5 | TRBV6-5 | NA | CASSYSRVQGNQPQHF | TGTGCCAGCAGTTACTCCAGGGTTCAGGGCAATCAGCCCCAGCATTTT
TRBD2 | TRBJ2-1 | TRBV7-3 | NA | CASSYGPGTSGSSEQFF | TGTGCCAGCAGCTATGGACCCGGGACTAGCGGGAGTAGTGAGCAGTTCTTC
TRBD1 | TRBJ1-4 | TRBV19 | NA | CASSTPGQGGEKLFF | TGTGCCAGTAGTACACCGGGACAGGGCGGCGAAAAACTGTTTTTT
TRBD2 | TRBJ2-7 | TRBV11-3 | few | CASSFGAGDSHEQYF | TGTGCCAGCAGCTTTGGGGCGGGGGATTCCCACGAGCAGTACTTC
NA | TRBJ1-1 | TRBV6-1 | NA | CASSGPRSRNTEAFF | TGTGCCAGCAGTGGACCAAGGTCCCGGAACACTGAAGCTTTCTTT
TRBD1 | TRBJ2-6 | TRBV5-1 | few | CASSLMTGKGSGANVLTF | TGCGCCAGCAGCCTCATGACAGGGAAGGGCTCTGGGGCCAACGTCCTGACTTTC
TRBD2 | TRBJ2-5 | TRBV27 | NA | CASRKLAQMETQYF | TGTGCCAGCAGGAAACTAGCGCAGATGGAGACCCAGTACTTC
TRBD1 | TRBJ1-2 | TRBV28 | NA | CASSLWTGVNNYGYTF | TGTGCCAGCAGCCTATGGACAGGTGTTAATAACTATGGCTACACCTTC
NA | TRBJ2-3 | TRBV9 | NA | CASSGPGRDTQYF | TGTGCCAGCAGCGGCCCAGGGCGAGATACGCAGTATTTT
TRBD1 | TRBJ2-5 | TRBV29-1 | NA | CSVEGGTGHPQETQYF | TGCAGCGTTGAAGGGGGGACAGGCCACCCGCAAGAGACCCAGTACTTC
TRBD1 | TRBJ2-1 | TRBV4-2 | NA | CASSRGQNYNEQFF | TGTGCCAGCAGCCGGGGACAGAACTACAATGAGCAGTTCTTC
TRBD2 | TRBJ2-3 | TRBV30 | NA | CAWSVRGRKPDTQYF | TGTGCCTGGAGTGTTCGCGGGAGGAAGCCAGATACGCAGTATTTT
NA | TRBJ1-1 | TRBV18 | NA | CASSPAENTEAFF | TGTGCCAGCTCACCAGCCGAGAACACTGAAGCTTTCTTT
NA | TRBJ1-3 | TRBV4-3 | few | CASSQIVGGNTIYF | TGCGCCAGCAGCCAAATCGTGGGGGGAAACACCATATATTTT
NA | TRBJ1-1 | TRBV10-3 | NA | CAISVEGGTEAFF | TGTGCCATCAGTGTGGAGGGGGGCACTGAAGCTTTCTTT
NA | TRBJ2-3 | TRBV7-8 | NA | CASSPNTVTDTQYF | TGTGCCAGCAGCCCGAACACCGTCACAGATACGCAGTATTTT
TRBD2 | TRBJ2-3 | TRBV4-3 | NA | CASSQDRGGGDTQYF | TGCGCCAGCAGCCAAGATCGGGGGGGCGGCGATACGCAGTATTTT
NA | TRBJ1-4 | TRBV11-2 | NA | CASSLDGATNEKLFF | TGTGCCAGCAGCTTAGACGGGGCAACTAATGAAAAACTGTTTTTT
NA | TRBJ1-1 | TRBV2 | NA | CASSKSAEAFF | TGTGCCAGCAGCAAGTCAGCTGAAGCTTTCTTT
NA | TRBJ2-7 | TRBV7-2 | NA | CASSQRISYEQYF | TGTGCCAGCAGCCAGAGGATATCCTACGAGCAGTACTTC
NA | TRBJ2-7 | TRBV6-5 | NA | CASSLSGASSYEQYF | TGTGCCAGCAGTTTATCAGGGGCAAGCTCCTACGAGCAGTACTTC
TRBD1 | TRBJ1-1 | TRBV4-3 | NA | CASSQEGQGSVMNTEAFF | TGCGCCAGCAGCCAAGAAGGACAGGGGAGCGTCATGAACACTGAAGCTTTCTTT
TRBD1 | TRBJ1-3 | TRBV30 | once | CAWSPGQGNTIYF | TGTGCCTGGAGTCCGGGACAGGGGAACACCATATATTTT
NA | TRBJ1-1 | TRBV7-2 | NA | CASSLSLGVSNTEAFF | TGTGCCAGCAGCTTGTCCTTGGGGGTATCAAACACTGAAGCTTTCTTT
TRBD1 | TRBJ1-5 | TRBV15 | NA | CATSKGADQPQHF | TGTGCCACCAGCAAGGGGGCAGATCAGCCCCAGCATTTT
NA | TRBJ2-7 | TRBV7-2 | NA | CASSLANSYEQYF | TGTGCCAGCAGCTTAGCTAACTCCTACGAGCAGTACTTC
NA | TRBJ1-5 | TRBV7-3 | NA | CASSLVPHNQPQHF | TGTGCCAGCAGCTTAGTTCCCCACAATCAGCCCCAGCATTTT
TRBD1 | TRBJ1-4 | TRBV11-1 | NA | CASSSKTTGLENEKLFF | TGTGCCAGCAGCTCGAAAACGACAGGGCTCGAGAATGAAAAACTGTTTTTT
TRBD1 | TRBJ1-4 | TRBV4-1 | once | CASSSPGTGNEKLFF | TGCGCCAGCAGCTCTCCCGGGACAGGGAACGAAAAACTGTTTTTT
NA | TRBJ2-3 | TRBV4-1 | NA | CASSGVGGDTQYF | TGCGCCAGCTCTGGGGTGGGGGGAGATACGCAGTATTTT
NA | TRBJ1-6 | TRBV6-6 | NA | CASSRTVSNSPLHF | TGTGCCAGCAGCCGGACAGTATCTAATTCACCCCTCCACTTT
NA | TRBJ1-4 | TRBV5-1 | NA | CASRSRTVNEKLFF | TGCGCCAGCAGGAGCAGGACAGTTAATGAAAAACTGTTTTTT
NA | TRBJ1-5 | TRBV6-5 | NA | CASSYSGQFNQPQHF | TGTGCCAGCAGTTACTCAGGGCAGTTCAATCAGCCCCAGCATTTT
NA | TRBJ2-3 | TRBV11-2 | NA | CASSFPWTADTQYF | TGTGCCAGCAGCTTTCCTTGGACAGCAGATACGCAGTATTTT
TRBD2 | TRBJ2-1 | TRBV6-1 | NA | CASSEGGGSYNEQFF | TGTGCCAGCAGTGAAGGGGGAGGGTCCTACAATGAGCAGTTCTTC
NA | TRBJ1-1 | TRBV11-3 | NA | CASSLVISGNTEAFF | TGTGCCAGCAGCTTAGTTATTTCAGGGAACACTGAAGCTTTCTTT
NA | TRBJ2-7 | TRBV6-5 | NA | CASSYGRRQGTYEQYF | TGTGCCAGCAGTTACGGACGGAGGCAGGGTACCTACGAGCAGTACTTC
TRBD2 | TRBJ2-1 | TRBV5-1 | NA | CASSREGAGVRNEQFF | TGCGCCAGCAGCCGGGAGGGAGCGGGAGTCCGGAATGAGCAGTTCTTC
NA | TRBJ1-5 | TRBV9 | NA | CASSIRGDQPQHF | TGTGCCAGCAGCATACGGGGGGATCAGCCCCAGCATTTT